One and the same sample provided the 30 T cell receptor beta chains below, sequenced in a study of control samples from healthy donors and cancer patients. Libraries were prepared by immunoSEQ multiplex PCR; TCRdb keeps only in-frame clonotypes and omits some of them. Among around 71,000 clones listed, 90% were seen once. The sample was PBMCs. The receptors were sampled from a woman aged 45-65 years with colorectal cancer.

The chain employs TRBV5-8 and TRBJ1-5; D not resolved. This CDR3 is 15 amino acids long. V was pared by 1 base and J by 3 bases, with 11 bases between. CDR1 is SGHTS, CDR2 YDEGEE, per germline. The CDR3 nucleotides are TGTGCCAGCAGCTTGTCCCGCGGTTCCAATCAGCCCCAGCATTTT. It translates to CASSLSRGSNQPQHF.

The CDR3 spells CASSFTGIYEQYF. The CDR3 DNA is TGTGCCAGCAGTTTCACCGGGATTTACGAGCAGTACTTC. The V call is TRBV28, the J call TRBJ2-7; possible D gene TRBD2, 5 bases. CDR3 length: 13 amino acids. The germline CDR1 and CDR2 sequences are MDHEN and SYDVKM. Trimming took 3 bases from V and 4 from J, leaving 10 bases between them.

The CDR3 region has the DNA TGTGCCAGCTCATCAGCCGGGACTACTACCTACAATGAGCAGTTCTTC. Translating it yields CASSSAGTTTYNEQFF. V and J are TRBV18 and TRBJ2-1, with 7 positions matching TRBD2. The CDR3 is 16 residues long. Trimming removed 5 bases from V and 2 bases from J; junction bases left unmatched: 9. The germline V gene encodes CDR1 KGHSH and CDR2 LQKENI.

J is TRBJ2-5 and V is TRBV10-3, with D perhaps TRBD2 (6 bases). The CDR3 covers 15 residues. Deletions cut 0 bases from V and 3 bases from J, with 11 bases between. The germline gives CDR1 ENHRY, CDR2 SYGVKD. The CDR3 nucleotides read TGTGCCATCAGTGAGTCGTGGGGGGTTGAAGAGACCCAGTACTTC. As protein: CAISESWGVEETQYF.

This clone was seen only once. V gene TRBV18 combines with J gene TRBJ1-3; 9 nucleotides agree with TRBD1. Germline V lookup: CDR1 KGHSH, CDR2 LQKENI. The CDR3 contains 15 residues. V shed 4 bases, J shed 3 bases, and the junction held 4 bases outside the gene matches. The CDR3 DNA reads TGTGCCAGCTCACAACAGGGGGCGGATGGAAACACCATATATTTT. Translation gives CASSQQGADGNTIYF.

The V gene is TRBV7-8, the J gene TRBJ1-3, with D possibly matching TRBD1 (5 bases). In germline, CDR1 is SGHVS, CDR2 FQNEAQ. The ends were cut back, 1 base at V and 7 bases at J, with 23 bases in the middle. The CDR3 spans 18 residues. The CDR3 protein is CASSLVLPHQGRANTIYF. DNA of the CDR3: TGTGCCAGCAGCTTAGTTCTCCCCCACCAGGGCCGGGCGAACACCATATATTTT.

With respect to this clone: This same CDR3 is encoded by further DNA sequences in the sample. The rearrangement joins TRBV18 to TRBJ1-1, with unresolved D. The CDR3 is 12 residues long. Trimming left V 1 base short and J 8 bases short, with 8 bases between. The germline gives CDR1 KGHSH, CDR2 LQKENI. The CDR3 nucleotides are TGTGCCAGCTCACCACGGTCGGGGGAAGCTTTCTTT. Its protein is CASSPRSGEAFF.

The chain couples TRBV7-9 to TRBJ2-7; 7 bases align to TRBD1. Germline V gene sequence: CDR1 SEHNR, CDR2 FQNEAQ (reference sequence). V lost 5 bases to trimming and J lost 2 bases; unmatched junction nucleotides: 15. The CDR3 runs to 17 residues. CDR3 in DNA: TGTGCCAGCAGCGGCCCGACAGCCGGGACAGCAACCTACGAGCAGTACTTC. This translates into CASSGPTAGTATYEQYF.

The chain employs TRBV28 and TRBJ2-1; 13 nucleotides agree with TRBD2. V was pared by 4 bases and J by 4 bases, with 16 bases of the junction left unmatched. This CDR3 is 20 amino acids long. Per the germline V gene, CDR1 is MDHEN and CDR2 is SYDVKM. The CDR3 here is CASSSWTSGGTLLGYNEQFF. CDR3 in DNA: TGTGCCAGCAGTTCCTGGACTAGCGGGGGCACCCTCTTGGGGTACAATGAGCAGTTCTTC.

The chain couples TRBV24-1 to TRBJ2-3; possible D gene TRBD2, 6 bases. CDR1 is KGHDR and CDR2 is SFDVKD in the germline V gene. The V and J ends lost 7 bases and 3 bases respectively, with 7 bases between them. The CDR3 has 12 amino acids. CDR3 sequence reads: CATRRETDTQYF. The CDR3 DNA reads TGTGCCACCAGGCGGGAAACAGATACGCAGTATTTT.

The chain combines TRBV28 with TRBJ1-1; a weak D match, TRBD1 (6 bases). Trimming stripped 5 bases from V and 11 bases from J, with 18 bases between. CDR1 MDHEN and CDR2 SYDVKM come from the germline V gene. This CDR3 is built from 13 residues. DNA of the CDR3: TGTGCCAGCAGTCCCTCCTCCGGGGGGCTCGCTTTCTTT. Translated, it gives CASSPSSGGLAFF.

CDR3 sequence (DNA): TGTGCCAGCAGTTTGGCAACTAGCGGGAGAGATACGCAGTATTTT. Encoded protein: CASSLATSGRDTQYF. The chain combines TRBV28 with TRBJ2-3; 11 bases agree with TRBD2. The CDR3 runs to 15 residues. CDR1 and CDR2 (germline): MDHEN, SYDVKM. The V and J ends lost 3 bases and 5 bases, in that order; junction bases with no gene match: 4.

The gene calls are TRBV4-1 and TRBJ2-5; D gene uncertain. V lost 5 bases and J lost 2, with 15 bases in between. Looked up from germline, CDR1 is MGHRA and CDR2 is YSYEKL. The CDR3 is 15 amino acids. DNA of the CDR3: TGCGCCAGCAGCAAAGGTGGTACGATACAAGAGACCCAGTACTTC. Protein sequence: CASSKGGTIQETQYF.

The chain employs TRBV29-1 and TRBJ2-6; no reliable D call. There are 11 residues in the CDR3. Germline-derived CDR1 and CDR2 are SQVTM and ANQGSEA. DNA of the CDR3: TGCGTCGTCTCTGGGGCCAACGTCCTGACTTTC. Its protein product is CVVSGANVLTF.

The chain has TRBV6-5 and TRBJ2-5, with D possibly TRBD2 on 6 matching bases. The CDR3 loop spans 12 amino acids. Germline assignment: CDR1 MNHEY and CDR2 SVGAGI. The V end was cut by 7 bases, the J end by 4 bases, with 10 bases between. The CDR3 region has the DNA TGTGCCAGCAAACACGGGAGAGAGACCCAGTACTTC. It yields the protein CASKHGRETQYF.

V usage is TRBV18 and J usage is TRBJ1-2, with TRBD1 matching over 12 bases. Trimming removed 3 bases from V and 7 bases from J; junction bases left unmatched: 6. The CDR3 has 15 residues. The germline V gene encodes CDR1 KGHSH and CDR2 LQKENI. This CDR3 reads CASSPWDRGHRGYTF. Here the CDR3 DNA reads TGTGCCAGCTCACCTTGGGACAGGGGGCATCGTGGCTACACCTTC.

This rearrangement joins TRBV29-1 to TRBJ1-2; 12 nucleotides agree with TRBD1. Germline assignment: CDR1 SQVTM and CDR2 ANQGSEA. Losses at the gene ends were 6 bases for V and 7 bases for J; bases not matched to a gene: 9. This CDR3 contains 14 residues. The CDR3 DNA reads as TGCAGCGTGGTCCCGGGACAGGGGGCGAGTGGCTACACCTTC. Residues: CSVVPGQGASGYTF.

This clone appeared once. The J gene is TRBJ2-5, the V gene TRBV6-5; D may be TRBD1 or TRBD2 (5 bases each). Trimming stripped 3 bases from V and 5 bases from J, with 10 bases between. The CDR3 runs to 13 residues. Germline CDR1 reads MNHEY; CDR2 reads SVGAGI. The CDR3 reads CASSYGGRETQYF. The CDR3 region has the DNA TGTGCCAGCAGTTATGGGGGAAGGGAGACCCAGTACTTC.

The chain carries TRBV25-1 and TRBJ2-2, with TRBD2 matching over 9 bases. Unmatched junction bases numbered 3, after V lost 3 bases and J lost 7 bases. CDR1 MGHDK and CDR2 SYGVNS come from the germline V gene. The CDR3 is 14 amino acids. The CDR3 loop is CASSELAGVGELFF. The CDR3 bases are TGTGCCAGCAGTGAGTTAGCGGGAGTCGGGGAGCTGTTTTTT.

CDR3 sequence reads: CACQLTDRGWISNEKLFF. In DNA form, the CDR3 reads TGTGCCTGTCAACTAACGGACAGGGGGTGGATATCTAATGAAAAACTGTTTTTT. This chain connects TRBV30 to TRBJ1-4, with TRBD1 matching over 10 bases. Per germline, CDR1 GTSNPN and CDR2 SVGIG (reference sequence). The CDR3 loop spans 18 amino acids. Germline trimming cut 6 bases from V and 3 bases from J; bases unmatched to any gene: 16.

The chain has TRBV2 and TRBJ2-5; D is possibly TRBD2 (6 bases). The CDR3 loop spans 12 amino acids. Looked up from germline, CDR1 is SNHLY and CDR2 is FYNNEI. Trimming cost V 1 base and J 13 bases, with 13 bases left between them. The CDR3 coding sequence is TGTGCCAGCAGTGAAGTGGAACTGGGGGGGTACTTC. It is translated as CASSEVELGGYF.

The CDR3 coding sequence is TGTGCCAGCAGCTATTCGGGGTTTAGCAATCAGCCCCAGCATTTT. Translating it yields CASSYSGFSNQPQHF. J is TRBJ1-5 and V is TRBV5-6; D remains unclear. The germline V and J ends were trimmed by 3 bases and 0 bases, with 10 bases remaining between them. The CDR3 contains 15 residues. Germline V CDR1 and CDR2: SGHDT, YYEEEE.

This clone occurred once. The V gene is TRBV9, the J gene TRBJ2-3; 8 bases are shared with TRBD2. The junction had 7 bases not matched to a gene; V was cut back by 4 bases and J by 0 bases. The CDR3 length is 16 residues. The V gene's germline CDR1 is SGDLS and CDR2 YYNGEE. The CDR3 region is CASSPRTSSSTDTQYF. CDR3 bases: TGTGCCAGCAGCCCCCGGACTAGCAGTAGCACAGATACGCAGTATTTT.

This clone was detected only once. The chain is built from TRBV28 and TRBJ1-1, with TRBD1 identical over 8 bases. CDR1 is MDHEN and CDR2 is SYDVKM in the germline V gene. After removal of 6 bases from V and 6 bases from J, the junction contained 15 bases not matched to a gene. CDR3 length equals 16 residues. In DNA, the CDR3 is TGTGCCAGCAGGTCCCAGGGGGCGGGCGACTCGCCTGAAGCTTTCTTT. This translates into CASRSQGAGDSPEAFF.

This clone was recorded only once. As DNA, the CDR3 is TGTGCCAGCAGTTTAGGGCCGGAGACCCAGTACTTC. This translates into CASSLGPETQYF. The rearrangement joins TRBV12-3 or TRBV12-4 to TRBJ2-5; no firm D call. The CDR3 spans 12 residues. The V and J ends lost 1 base and 5 bases respectively, with 5 bases between them.

The V call is TRBV28, the J call TRBJ1-5, with D possibly being TRBD1 (6 bases). The CDR3 runs to 13 residues. Trimming removed 5 bases from V and 3 bases from J, with 8 bases in between. CDR1 is MDHEN, CDR2 SYDVKM, per germline. The CDR3 nucleotides read TGTGCCAGCAGTGGACAGCTCAATCAGCCCCAGCATTTT. Its translation: CASSGQLNQPQHF.

This chain uses TRBV7-2 with TRBJ1-2; 7 bases are shared with TRBD1. CDR3 length equals 15 residues. Germline CDR1 is SGHTA and CDR2 is FQGNSA. Germline trimming cut 0 bases from V and 7 bases from J; bases unmatched to any gene: 8. The CDR3 is CASSLAPTGSGGYTF. CDR3 sequence (DNA): TGTGCCAGCAGCTTAGCCCCGACAGGGTCGGGTGGCTACACCTTC.

The chain combines TRBV2 with TRBJ2-3; TRBD2 agrees at 9 bases. This CDR3 is built from 16 residues. V dropped 4 bases and J dropped 2; count of bases not matched to a gene: 7. Germline V CDR1 and CDR2: SNHLY, FYNNEI. The CDR3 is CASSVSLAGPTDTQYF. The CDR3, as DNA: TGTGCCAGCAGTGTGAGTCTAGCGGGACCCACAGATACGCAGTATTTT.

V is TRBV28 and J is TRBJ2-1; perhaps TRBD2 as D (5 bases). Per the germline V gene, CDR1 is MDHEN and CDR2 is SYDVKM. Trimming stripped 6 bases from V and 7 bases from J, with 7 bases between. There are 11 residues in the CDR3. CDR3 sequence: CASSSGNEQFF. The CDR3 region has the DNA TGTGCCAGCAGCTCGGGGAATGAGCAGTTCTTC.

The chain joins TRBV6-4 to TRBJ1-5, with D uncertain. Germline CDR1 reads MRHNA; CDR2 reads SNTAGT. The V end was cut by 6 bases, the J end by 4 bases, with 25 bases between. The CDR3 is made up of 18 amino acids. CDR3 bases: TGTGCCAGCAGCCCCCCGTATGACACAAACGCCGGGAATCAGCCCCAGCATTTT. It is translated as CASSPPYDTNAGNQPQHF.